This T cell receptor (beta chain) was found in a study of neoadjuvant anti-PD-1 for oral cavity cancer. Study at large: Most patients had three to four biweekly doses of 3 mg/kg nivolumab before resection.

CDR3 length: 14 amino acids. Per the germline V gene, CDR1 is MNHEY and CDR2 is SVGAGI. Trimming removed 5 bases from V and 7 bases from J, with 17 bases in between. Here immunoSEQ multiplex PCR was the method, and the copy in TCRdb shows in-frame clones only, minus some. The sample includes approximately 17,000 clones, approximately 75% of them seen just once. This sequence joins TRBV6-5 and TRBJ1-1, with D tentatively TRBD1 (6 bases). The clonotype was recovered from a person aged 35 to 85 with oral cavity squamous cell carcinoma. The sample in question was PBMCs, obtained before nivolumab (anti-PD-1) treatment. Here the CDR3 DNA reads TGTGCCAGCAGTCCTTCTTTCGACAGGATTGAAGCTTTCTTT. It codes for CASSPSFDRIEAFF.